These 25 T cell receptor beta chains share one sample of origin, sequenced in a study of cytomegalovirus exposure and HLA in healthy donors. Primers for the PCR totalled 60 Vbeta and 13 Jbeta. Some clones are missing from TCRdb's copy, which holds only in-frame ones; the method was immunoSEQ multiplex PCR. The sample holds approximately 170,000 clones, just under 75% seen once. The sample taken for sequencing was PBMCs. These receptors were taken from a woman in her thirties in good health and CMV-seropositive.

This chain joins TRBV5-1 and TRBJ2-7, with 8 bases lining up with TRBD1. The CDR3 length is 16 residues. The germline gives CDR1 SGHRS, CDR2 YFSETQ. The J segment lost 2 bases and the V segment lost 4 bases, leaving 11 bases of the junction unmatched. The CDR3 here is CASSPGLGQGTYEQYF. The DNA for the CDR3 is TGCGCCAGCAGCCCGGGTCTCGGACAGGGAACCTACGAGCAGTACTTC.

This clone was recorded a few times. The CDR3 DNA reads TGTGCCAGCAGCCCCCAGACGGGACTAGCGGGAGTCGGTGAGCAGTTCTTC. It yields the protein CASSPQTGLAGVGEQFF. The chain links TRBV28 to TRBJ2-1; 14 bases line up with TRBD2. Unmatched junction bases numbered 13, after V lost 6 bases and J lost 9 bases. The CDR3 has 17 residues. Germline V gene data show CDR1 as MDHEN and CDR2 as SYDVKM.

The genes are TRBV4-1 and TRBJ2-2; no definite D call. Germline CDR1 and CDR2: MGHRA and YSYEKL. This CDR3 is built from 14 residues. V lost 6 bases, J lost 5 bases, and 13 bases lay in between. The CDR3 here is CASRPYTETGELFF. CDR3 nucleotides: TGCGCCAGCAGACCCTATACAGAAACCGGGGAGCTGTTTTTT.

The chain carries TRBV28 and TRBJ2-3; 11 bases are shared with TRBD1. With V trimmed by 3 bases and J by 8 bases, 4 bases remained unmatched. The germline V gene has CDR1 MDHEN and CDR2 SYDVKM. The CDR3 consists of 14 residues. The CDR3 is CASSFRTGGGTQYF. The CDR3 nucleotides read TGTGCCAGCAGTTTCCGGACAGGGGGCGGTACGCAGTATTTT.

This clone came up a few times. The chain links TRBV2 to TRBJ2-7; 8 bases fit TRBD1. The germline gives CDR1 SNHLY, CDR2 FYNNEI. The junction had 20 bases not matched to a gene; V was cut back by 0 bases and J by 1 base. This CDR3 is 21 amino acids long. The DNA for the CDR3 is TGTGCCAGCAGTGAAGCGCTTGGGGCAGGGGGCGCGGGTAGCGGTTCCTACGAGCAGTACTTC. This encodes CASSEALGAGGAGSGSYEQYF.

CDR3 DNA sequence: TGTGCCAGTAGGGGACAGACGGCTAACTATGGCTACACCTTC. It encodes CASRGQTANYGYTF. The rearrangement uses TRBV19 and TRBJ1-2, with TRBD1 identical over 7 bases. The junction had 4 bases not matched to a gene; V was cut back by 6 bases and J by 0 bases. CDR1 and CDR2 from the germline V gene are LNHDA and SQIVND (reference sequence). The CDR3 length is 14 residues.

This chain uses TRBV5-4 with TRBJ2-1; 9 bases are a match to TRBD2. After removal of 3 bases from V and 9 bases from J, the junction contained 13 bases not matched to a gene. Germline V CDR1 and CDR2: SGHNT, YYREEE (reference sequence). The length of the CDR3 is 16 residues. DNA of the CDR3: TGTGCCAGCAGCTGGCCCCACGGTAGCGGGAGCCCTGAGCAGTTCTTC. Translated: CASSWPHGSGSPEQFF.

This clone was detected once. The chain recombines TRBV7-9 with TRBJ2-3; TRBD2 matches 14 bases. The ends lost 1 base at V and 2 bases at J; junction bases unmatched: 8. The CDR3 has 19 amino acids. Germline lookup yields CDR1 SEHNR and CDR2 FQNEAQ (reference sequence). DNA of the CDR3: TGTGCCAGCAGCTTAGGGACTAGCGGGAGGCCAACGATCACAGATACGCAGTATTTT. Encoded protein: CASSLGTSGRPTITDTQYF.

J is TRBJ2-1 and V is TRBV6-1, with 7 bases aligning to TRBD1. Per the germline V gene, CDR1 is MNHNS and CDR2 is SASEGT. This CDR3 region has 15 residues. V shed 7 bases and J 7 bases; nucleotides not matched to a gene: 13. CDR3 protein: CASTWLTGIGNEQFF. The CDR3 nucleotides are TGTGCCAGCACTTGGTTGACAGGGATTGGGAATGAGCAGTTCTTC.

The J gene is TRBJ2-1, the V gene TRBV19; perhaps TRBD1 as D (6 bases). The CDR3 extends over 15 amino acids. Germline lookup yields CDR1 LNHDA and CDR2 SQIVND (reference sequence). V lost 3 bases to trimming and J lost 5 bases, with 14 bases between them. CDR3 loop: CASSIGTRGNNEQFF. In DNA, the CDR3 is TGTGCCAGTAGTATCGGTACTAGGGGGAACAATGAGCAGTTCTTC.

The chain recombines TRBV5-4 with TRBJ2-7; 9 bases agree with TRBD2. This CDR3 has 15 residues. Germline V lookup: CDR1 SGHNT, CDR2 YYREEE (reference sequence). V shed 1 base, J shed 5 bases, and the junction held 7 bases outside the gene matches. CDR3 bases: TGTGCCAGCAGCTTGAGGGCGGGAGGGCCCCACGAGCAGTACTTC. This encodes CASSLRAGGPHEQYF.

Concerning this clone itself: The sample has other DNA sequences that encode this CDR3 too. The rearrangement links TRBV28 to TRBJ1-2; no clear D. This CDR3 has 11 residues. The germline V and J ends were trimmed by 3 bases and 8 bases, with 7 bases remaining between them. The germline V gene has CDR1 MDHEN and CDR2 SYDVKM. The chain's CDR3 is CASSFRGGYTF. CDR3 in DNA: TGTGCCAGCAGTTTCCGAGGAGGCTACACCTTC.

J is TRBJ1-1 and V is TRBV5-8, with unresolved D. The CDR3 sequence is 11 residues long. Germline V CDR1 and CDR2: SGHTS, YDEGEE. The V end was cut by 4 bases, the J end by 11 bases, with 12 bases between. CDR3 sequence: CASSVGIGAFF. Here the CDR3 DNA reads TGTGCCAGCAGCGTCGGAATCGGGGCTTTCTTT.

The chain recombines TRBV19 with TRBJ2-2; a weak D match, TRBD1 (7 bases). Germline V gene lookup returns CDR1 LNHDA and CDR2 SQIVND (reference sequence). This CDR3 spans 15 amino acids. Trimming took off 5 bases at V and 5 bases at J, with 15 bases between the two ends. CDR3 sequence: CASSWTGGRTGELFF. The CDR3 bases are TGTGCCAGTAGTTGGACAGGAGGGCGAACCGGGGAGCTGTTTTTT. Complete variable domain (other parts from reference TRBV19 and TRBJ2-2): DGGITQSPKYLFRKEGQNVTLSCEQNLNHDAMYWYRQDPGQGLRLIYYSQIVNDFQKGDIAEGYSVSREKKESFPLTVTSAQKNPTAFYLCASSWTGGRTGELFFGEGSRLTVL.

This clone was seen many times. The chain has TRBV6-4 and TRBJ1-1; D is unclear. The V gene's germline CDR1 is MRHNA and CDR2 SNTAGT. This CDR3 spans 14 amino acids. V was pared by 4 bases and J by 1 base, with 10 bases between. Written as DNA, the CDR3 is TGTGCCAGCAGTGTTAAACATGAGAACACTGAAGCTTTCTTT. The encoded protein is CASSVKHENTEAFF.

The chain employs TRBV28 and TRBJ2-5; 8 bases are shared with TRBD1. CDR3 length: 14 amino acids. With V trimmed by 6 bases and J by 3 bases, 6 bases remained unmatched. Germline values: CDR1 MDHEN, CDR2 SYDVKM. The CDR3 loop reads CASSRQGKKETQYF. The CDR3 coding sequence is TGTGCCAGCAGCCGACAGGGGAAGAAAGAGACCCAGTACTTC.

This CDR3 is CASSLGQTYEQYF. In DNA, the CDR3 is TGTGCCAGCAGTTTGGGACAGACCTACGAGCAGTACTTC. This chain links TRBV6-6 with TRBJ2-7; TRBD1 agrees at 7 bases. CDR1 is MNHNY, CDR2 SVGAGI, per germline (reference sequence). J was trimmed by 2 bases and V by 4 bases; bases with no gene match: 2. The CDR3 consists of 13 residues.

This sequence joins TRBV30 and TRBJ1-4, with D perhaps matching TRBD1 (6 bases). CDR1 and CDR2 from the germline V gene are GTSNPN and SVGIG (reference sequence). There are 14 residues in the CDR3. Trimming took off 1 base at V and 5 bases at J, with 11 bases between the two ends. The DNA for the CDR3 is TGTGCCTGGAGTGAGACAGGACTGAATGAAAAACTGTTTTTT. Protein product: CAWSETGLNEKLFF.

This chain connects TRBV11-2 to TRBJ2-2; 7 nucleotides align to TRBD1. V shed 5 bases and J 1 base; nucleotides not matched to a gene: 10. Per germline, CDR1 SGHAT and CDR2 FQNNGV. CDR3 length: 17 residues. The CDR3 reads CASSQVAQGKNTGELFF. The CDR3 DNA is TGTGCCAGCAGCCAGGTAGCACAGGGGAAGAACACCGGGGAGCTGTTTTTT.

The CDR3 DNA reads as TGCGCCAGCAGCCAAGGATATAGCGGGTCGCGCCAAGAGACCCAGTACTTC. This encodes CASSQGYSGSRQETQYF. The J gene is TRBJ2-5, the V gene TRBV4-1; 7 bases are shared with TRBD2. Trimming at V came to 1 base and at J to 1 base, leaving 9 bases not matched to a gene. In germline, CDR1 is MGHRA, CDR2 YSYEKL. The CDR3 extends over 17 amino acids.

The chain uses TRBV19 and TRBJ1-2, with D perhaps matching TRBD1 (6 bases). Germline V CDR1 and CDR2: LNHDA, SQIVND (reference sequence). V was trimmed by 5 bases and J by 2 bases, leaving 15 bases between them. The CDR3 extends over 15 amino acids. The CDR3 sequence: CASSLTGLPNYGYTF. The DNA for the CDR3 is TGTGCCAGTAGTTTAACAGGGCTTCCCAACTATGGCTACACCTTC.

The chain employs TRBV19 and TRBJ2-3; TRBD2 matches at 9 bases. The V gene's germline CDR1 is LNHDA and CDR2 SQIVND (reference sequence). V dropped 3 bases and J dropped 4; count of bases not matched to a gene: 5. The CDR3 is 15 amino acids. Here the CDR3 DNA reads TGTGCCAGTAGTATTCGCCTAGCGGGGCCAGATACGCAGTATTTT. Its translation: CASSIRLAGPDTQYF.

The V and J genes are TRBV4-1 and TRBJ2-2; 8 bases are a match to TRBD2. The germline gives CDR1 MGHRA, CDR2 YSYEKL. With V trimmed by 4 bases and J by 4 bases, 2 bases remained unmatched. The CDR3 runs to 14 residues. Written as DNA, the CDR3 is TGCGCCAGCAGCCTAGCGGGGAGCACCGGGGAGCTGTTTTTT. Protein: CASSLAGSTGELFF.

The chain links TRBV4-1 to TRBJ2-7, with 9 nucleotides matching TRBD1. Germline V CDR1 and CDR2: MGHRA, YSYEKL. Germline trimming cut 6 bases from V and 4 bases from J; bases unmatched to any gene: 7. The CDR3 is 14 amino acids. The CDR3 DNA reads TGCGCCAGCAGTTCGGACAGGGGAAGTTACGAGCAGTACTTC. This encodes CASSSDRGSYEQYF.

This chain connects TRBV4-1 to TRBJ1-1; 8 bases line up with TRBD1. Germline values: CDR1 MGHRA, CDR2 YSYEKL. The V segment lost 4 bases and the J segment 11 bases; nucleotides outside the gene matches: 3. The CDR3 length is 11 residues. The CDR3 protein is CASSRTGFAFF. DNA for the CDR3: TGCGCCAGCAGCCGGACAGGGTTCGCTTTCTTT.